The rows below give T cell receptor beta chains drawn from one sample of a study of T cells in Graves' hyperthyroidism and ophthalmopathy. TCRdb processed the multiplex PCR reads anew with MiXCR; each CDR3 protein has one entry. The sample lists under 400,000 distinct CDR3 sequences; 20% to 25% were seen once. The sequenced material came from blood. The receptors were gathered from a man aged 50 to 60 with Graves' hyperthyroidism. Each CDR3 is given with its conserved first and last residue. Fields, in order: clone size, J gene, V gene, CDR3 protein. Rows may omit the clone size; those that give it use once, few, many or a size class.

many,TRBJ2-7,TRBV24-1,CATSGRVSYEQYF
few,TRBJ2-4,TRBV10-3,CAPSGLAKNIQYF
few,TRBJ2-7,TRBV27,CASSRGLGGPYEQYF
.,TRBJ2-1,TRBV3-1,CASSQVSSGRDEQFF
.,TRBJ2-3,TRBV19,CASSLGVGTDTQYF
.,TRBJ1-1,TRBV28,CASSQEDRGPPKGAFF
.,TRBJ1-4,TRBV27,CASSAGQPRTFGEKLFF
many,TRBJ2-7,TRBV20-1,CSVGGNSYEQYF
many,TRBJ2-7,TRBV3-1,CASSQNPVSYEQYF
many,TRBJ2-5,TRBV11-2,CASSLVQGGETQYF
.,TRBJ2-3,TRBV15,CATSRASGGADTQYF
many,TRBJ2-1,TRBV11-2,CASSLEPGTIRGEQFF
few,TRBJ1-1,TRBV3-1,CASSHPVGDTEAFF
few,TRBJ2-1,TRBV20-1,CSARAPAGWVDEQFF
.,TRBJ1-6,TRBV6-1,CASSEEVSGGHSPLHF
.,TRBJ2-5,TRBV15,CATLPHGLAEGETQYF
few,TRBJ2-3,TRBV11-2,CASSSHREADTQYF
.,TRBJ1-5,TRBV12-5,CASGLVFQPQHF
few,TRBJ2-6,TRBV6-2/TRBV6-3,CASRISGSSGANVLTF
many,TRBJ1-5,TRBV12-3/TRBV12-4,CASSRGGPSNQPQHF
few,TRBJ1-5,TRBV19,CASSIARGGQPQHF
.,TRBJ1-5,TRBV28,CASSYPGGGGNQPQHF
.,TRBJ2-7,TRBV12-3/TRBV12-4,CASSFASSSGPYEQYF
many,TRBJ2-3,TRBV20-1,CSAPLGGGGTDTQYF
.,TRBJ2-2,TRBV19,CASKTGKNTGELFF
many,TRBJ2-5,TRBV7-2,CASSPSGQETQYF
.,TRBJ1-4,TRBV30,CAWSVAGLGGKLFF
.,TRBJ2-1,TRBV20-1,CSAAGEGEQFF
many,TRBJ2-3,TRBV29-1,CSGAGGTDTQYF
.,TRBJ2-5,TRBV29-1,CSVLVPTGTGGWLQETRYF
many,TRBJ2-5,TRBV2,CASSEATGAEETQYF
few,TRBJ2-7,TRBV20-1,CSAEEGAGGSYEQYF
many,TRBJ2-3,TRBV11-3,CASSFGTSGITDTQYF
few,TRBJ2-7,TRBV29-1,CSVRQYYEQYF
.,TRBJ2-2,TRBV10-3,CAISGKTVHTGELFF